This T cell receptor (beta chain) is drawn from a study of blood T cell repertoires in COVID-19. Study summary: From the United States, Italy and Spain came samples of acute and convalescent COVID-19. PBMCs, B-cell-depleted T cells, or T cells provided the cDNA or gDNA that made up the material.

Authors' analysis steps: Reference gene primer amplification yielded estimated nucleated cell counts. Assay: immunoSEQ multiplex PCR; the TCRdb copy retains only in-frame clones and omits some. The V and J calls and clone size come from that table; D and trimming were worked out from the DNA. The sample records 60,000 to 90,000 clones, 70% to 90% being singletons. The sample holds one count of this clone. There are 14 residues in the CDR3. With V trimmed by 5 bases and J by 5 bases, 4 bases remained unmatched. From germline, CDR1 is SGHAT and CDR2 FQNNGV. The receptor's source is a human donor in a cohort sampled during active COVID-19. Sequencing input: peripheral blood. The chain links TRBV11-2 to TRBJ2-3, with TRBD2 matching 10 bases. DNA of the CDR3: TGTGCCAGCAGCCAACGACTAGCGGGAGATACGCAGTATTTT. Residues: CASSQRLAGDTQYF.